This T cell receptor (beta chain) originates from a study of cytomegalovirus exposure and HLA in healthy donors. A multiplex PCR was run with 60 Vbeta primers and 13 Jbeta primers. Libraries were prepared by immunoSEQ multiplex PCR; TCRdb keeps only in-frame clonotypes and omits some of them. This sample yields about 160,000 clones, of which under 85% are seen a single time; approximately 1.4% belongs to the top ten. Of note for this clone: The target antigen is unknown.

Findings and caveats of the study: Per a later analysis, HLA-associated TCR beta chains showed more clonal expansion than other, equally common TCR beta chains.

Trimming cost V 4 bases and J 8 bases; bases outside gene matches: 11. The CDR3 is made up of 16 amino acids. CDR1 and CDR2 from the germline V gene are SNHLY and FYNNEI. Sequencing input: PBMCs. V gene TRBV2 combines with J gene TRBJ2-1, with TRBD2 identical over 10 bases. This TCR came from a woman aged 25 to 45 in good health and CMV-seronegative. CDR3 protein: CASSGASGGPGDEQFF. The CDR3 nucleotides read TGTGCCAGCAGTGGGGCTAGCGGGGGCCCCGGGGATGAGCAGTTCTTC.